The clone carrying this T cell receptor beta chain has only a few counts. Per the germline V gene, CDR1 is SGHAT and CDR2 is FQNNGV. The V end was cut by 1 base, the J end by 8 bases, with 11 bases between. The length of the CDR3 is 13 residues. This record belongs to a study of cytomegalovirus exposure and HLA in healthy donors. Profiling relied on immunoSEQ multiplex PCR, and the TCRdb table lists in-frame clones only, not all of them. This table holds about 110,000 clones, 88% found once. The chain carries TRBV11-2 and TRBJ1-1, with no clear D. The receptor's source is a woman in her late teens or twenties in good health and CMV-seronegative. Sequenced sample: PBMCs. The CDR3 nucleotides are TGTGCCAGCAGCTTAGGTGGCGGAAGCGAAGCTTTCTTT. Encoded protein: CASSLGGGSEAFF.